A selection of T cell receptor beta chains follows, all from one sample in a study of blood T cells in healthy people across ages. TCRdb re-called the 5' RACE reads through MiXCR, storing one row per CDR3 protein. The data hold about 1.8 million distinct CDR3 sequences, with 49% observed a single time. What was sequenced was blood. These receptors originate from a woman aged 40 to 49 in good health. Each CDR3 is given with its conserved first and last residue. The D gene is left open where the match is weak. Size is stated for part of the rows, as once, few or many counts, or as a class when the clone is expanded.

d_gene: TRBD2; abundance: few; j_gene: TRBJ2-3; v_gene: TRBV27; CDR3aa: CASSLAAGMDTQYF; CDR3nt: TGTGCCAGCAGTTTAGCAGCGGGGATGGATACGCAGTATTTT
d_gene: NA; abundance: NA; j_gene: TRBJ2-3; v_gene: TRBV5-1; CDR3aa: CASSSTGGLSTDTQYF; CDR3nt: TGCGCCAGCAGTTCCACAGGGGGACTAAGCACAGATACGCAGTATTTT
d_gene: NA; abundance: NA; j_gene: TRBJ2-5; v_gene: TRBV7-3; CDR3aa: CASSPSSQGETQYF; CDR3nt: TGTGCCAGCAGCCCCAGTTCCCAGGGGGAGACCCAGTACTTC
d_gene: TRBD1; abundance: NA; j_gene: TRBJ1-5; v_gene: TRBV7-8; CDR3aa: CASSDSGTAIRGNQPQHF; CDR3nt: TGTGCCAGCAGCGATAGCGGGACAGCGATAAGGGGCAATCAGCCCCAGCATTTT
d_gene: NA; abundance: few; j_gene: TRBJ1-2; v_gene: TRBV4-3; CDR3aa: CASSHPTNYGYTF; CDR3nt: TGCGCCAGCAGCCATCCTACTAACTATGGCTACACCTTC
d_gene: NA; abundance: NA; j_gene: TRBJ2-1; v_gene: TRBV12-3/TRBV12-4; CDR3aa: CASTGDGEQFF; CDR3nt: TGTGCCAGCACGGGGGATGGGGAGCAGTTCTTC
d_gene: NA; abundance: NA; j_gene: TRBJ2-1; v_gene: TRBV6-2/TRBV6-3; CDR3aa: CASSYSSPRNEQFF; CDR3nt: TGTGCCAGCAGTTACTCGAGCCCGAGGAATGAGCAGTTCTTC
d_gene: TRBD1; abundance: few; j_gene: TRBJ1-1; v_gene: TRBV6-2/TRBV6-3; CDR3aa: CASNPLRDRALGAFF; CDR3nt: TGTGCCAGCAACCCGCTCCGGGACAGGGCCTTGGGAGCTTTCTTT
d_gene: NA; abundance: NA; j_gene: TRBJ1-1; v_gene: TRBV28; CDR3aa: CASSSDIPPEAFF; CDR3nt: TGTGCCAGCAGTTCCGACATCCCCCCTGAAGCTTTCTTT
d_gene: NA; abundance: NA; j_gene: TRBJ1-2; v_gene: TRBV5-1; CDR3aa: CASSLNQDSPYGYTF; CDR3nt: TGCGCCAGCAGCTTGAACCAGGACAGCCCCTATGGCTACACCTTC
d_gene: TRBD2; abundance: NA; j_gene: TRBJ2-1; v_gene: TRBV27; CDR3aa: CASREAGENEQFF; CDR3nt: TGTGCCAGCAGAGAAGCGGGGGAGAATGAGCAGTTCTTC
d_gene: NA; abundance: NA; j_gene: TRBJ2-7; v_gene: TRBV11-2; CDR3aa: CASSLDLAGLSYEQYF; CDR3nt: TGTGCCAGCAGCTTAGATCTCGCGGGGCTCTCCTACGAGCAGTACTTC
d_gene: NA; abundance: many; j_gene: TRBJ2-3; v_gene: TRBV7-9; CDR3aa: CASSRPDTQYF; CDR3nt: TGTGCCAGCAGCCGCCCCGATACGCAGTATTTT
d_gene: NA; abundance: NA; j_gene: TRBJ1-4; v_gene: TRBV7-9; CDR3aa: CASSSGTGHEKLFF; CDR3nt: TGTGCCAGCAGCTCCGGGACGGGGCATGAAAAACTGTTTTTT
d_gene: NA; abundance: NA; j_gene: TRBJ2-1; v_gene: TRBV5-1; CDR3aa: CASSFQTNNEQFF; CDR3nt: TGCGCCAGCAGCTTCCAGACCAACAATGAGCAGTTCTTC
d_gene: NA; abundance: NA; j_gene: TRBJ2-3; v_gene: TRBV20-1; CDR3aa: CSASFIGGLTDTQYF; CDR3nt: TGCAGTGCTAGTTTTATCGGGGGACTCACAGATACGCAGTATTTT
d_gene: TRBD1; abundance: NA; j_gene: TRBJ2-7; v_gene: TRBV6-5; CDR3aa: CASSWDRLSSYEQYF; CDR3nt: TGTGCCAGCAGTTGGGACAGGTTGAGCTCCTACGAGCAGTACTTC
d_gene: NA; abundance: once; j_gene: TRBJ1-1; v_gene: TRBV7-9; CDR3aa: CASSSKLKGGYTEAFF; CDR3nt: TGTGCCAGCAGCTCCAAACTTAAGGGGGGGTACACTGAAGCTTTCTTT
d_gene: NA; abundance: many; j_gene: TRBJ2-7; v_gene: TRBV29-1; CDR3aa: CSVEQTSSNEQYF; CDR3nt: TGCAGCGTTGAACAGACTTCTTCGAACGAGCAGTACTTC
d_gene: NA; abundance: NA; j_gene: TRBJ1-2; v_gene: TRBV20-1; CDR3aa: CGAQIDLVAGYTF; CDR3nt: TGCGGTGCTCAGATCGACTTGGTAGCGGGCTACACCTTC
d_gene: TRBD1; abundance: few; j_gene: TRBJ2-1; v_gene: TRBV5-1; CDR3aa: CASSLITGVSYNEQFF; CDR3nt: TGCGCCAGCAGCTTAATAACAGGGGTCTCCTACAATGAGCAGTTCTTC
d_gene: TRBD1; abundance: NA; j_gene: TRBJ2-1; v_gene: TRBV4-3; CDR3aa: CASSQWGQGEPSAGFSDYNEQFF; CDR3nt: TGCGCCAGCAGCCAATGGGGACAGGGGGAACCCTCTGCGGGGTTTAGTGACTACAATGAGCAGTTCTTC
d_gene: TRBD1; abundance: few; j_gene: TRBJ2-1; v_gene: TRBV4-3; CDR3aa: CASSPGTGGGEQFF; CDR3nt: TGCGCCAGCAGCCCCGGGACAGGGGGAGGTGAGCAGTTCTTC
d_gene: NA; abundance: few; j_gene: TRBJ2-4; v_gene: TRBV7-9; CDR3aa: CASSSRVTKNIQYF; CDR3nt: TGTGCCAGCAGCTCCAGGGTGACCAAAAACATTCAGTACTTC
d_gene: TRBD1; abundance: NA; j_gene: TRBJ1-2; v_gene: TRBV6-5; CDR3aa: CAGSTTGAGYGYTF; CDR3nt: TGTGCCGGCAGTACCACAGGGGCTGGCTATGGCTACACCTTC
d_gene: NA; abundance: few; j_gene: TRBJ2-3; v_gene: TRBV7-2; CDR3aa: CASSQETGRGSLDTQYF; CDR3nt: TGTGCCAGCAGCCAGGAGACGGGACGGGGATCTTTGGATACGCAGTATTTT
d_gene: TRBD2; abundance: NA; j_gene: TRBJ2-5; v_gene: TRBV12-3/TRBV12-4; CDR3aa: CASSSRTSLGWTQYF; CDR3nt: TGTGCCAGCAGTTCCAGGACTAGTTTGGGGTGGACCCAGTACTTC
d_gene: NA; abundance: few; j_gene: TRBJ2-5; v_gene: TRBV7-6; CDR3aa: CASSPIPGNQETQYF; CDR3nt: TGTGCCAGCAGCCCCATCCCTGGAAATCAAGAGACCCAGTACTTC
d_gene: NA; abundance: NA; j_gene: TRBJ2-1; v_gene: TRBV19; CDR3aa: CASSPQARNEQFF; CDR3nt: TGTGCCAGTAGCCCCCAGGCAAGGAATGAGCAGTTCTTC
d_gene: NA; abundance: few; j_gene: TRBJ2-1; v_gene: TRBV25-1; CDR3aa: CASSGGLLNEQFF; CDR3nt: TGTGCCAGCAGTGGGGGACTCCTCAATGAGCAGTTCTTC
d_gene: NA; abundance: NA; j_gene: TRBJ2-7; v_gene: TRBV20-1; CDR3aa: CSARDLKQGTYEQYF; CDR3nt: TGCAGTGCTAGAGATCTAAAACAGGGTACCTACGAGCAGTACTTC
d_gene: TRBD2; abundance: NA; j_gene: TRBJ2-7; v_gene: TRBV2; CDR3aa: CASKLAGGQVEQYF; CDR3nt: TGTGCCAGCAAATTAGCGGGGGGGCAAGTAGAGCAGTACTTC
d_gene: TRBD1; abundance: NA; j_gene: TRBJ1-2; v_gene: TRBV20-1; CDR3aa: CSARVGQALGYTF; CDR3nt: TGCAGTGCTAGAGTGGGACAGGCCCTAGGCTACACCTTC
d_gene: NA; abundance: few; j_gene: TRBJ2-1; v_gene: TRBV28; CDR3aa: CASSRARTDVFGWDNEQFF; CDR3nt: TGTGCCAGCAGCCGAGCGCGGACAGACGTGTTTGGTTGGGACAATGAGCAGTTCTTC
d_gene: TRBD1; abundance: NA; j_gene: TRBJ1-2; v_gene: TRBV6-2/TRBV6-3; CDR3aa: CASSYDGTGISGYTF; CDR3nt: TGTGCCAGCAGTTACGACGGGACAGGGATTAGCGGCTACACCTTC
d_gene: NA; abundance: NA; j_gene: TRBJ1-1; v_gene: TRBV20-1; CDR3aa: CSARAFGRNTEAFF; CDR3nt: TGCAGTGCTAGAGCCTTCGGACGGAACACTGAAGCTTTCTTT
d_gene: NA; abundance: NA; j_gene: TRBJ2-3; v_gene: TRBV20-1; CDR3aa: CSARAQRRHSTDTQYF; CDR3nt: TGCAGTGCTAGAGCCCAGCGGAGACACTCCACAGATACGCAGTATTTT
d_gene: NA; abundance: NA; j_gene: TRBJ2-7; v_gene: TRBV6-2/TRBV6-3; CDR3aa: CASSSSLKTGQISYEQYF; CDR3nt: TGTGCCAGCAGCTCCTCTCTCAAAACCGGACAGATCTCCTACGAGCAGTACTTC
d_gene: TRBD2; abundance: NA; j_gene: TRBJ2-5; v_gene: TRBV20-1; CDR3aa: CSASSGGEETQYF; CDR3nt: TGCAGTGCTAGTAGCGGGGGGGAAGAGACCCAGTACTTC
d_gene: TRBD1; abundance: NA; j_gene: TRBJ2-5; v_gene: TRBV6-5; CDR3aa: CASRLDRGGETQYF; CDR3nt: TGTGCCAGCAGACTCGACAGGGGTGGAGAGACCCAGTACTTC
d_gene: TRBD2; abundance: NA; j_gene: TRBJ2-7; v_gene: TRBV7-2; CDR3aa: CASSYTSGGGYEQYF; CDR3nt: TGTGCCAGCAGCTATACTAGCGGGGGGGGTTACGAGCAGTACTTC
d_gene: NA; abundance: few; j_gene: TRBJ2-3; v_gene: TRBV20-1; CDR3aa: CSAMSPNSCTQYF; CDR3nt: TGCAGTGCTATGAGCCCAAACTCCTGTACGCAGTATTTT
d_gene: NA; abundance: NA; j_gene: TRBJ2-5; v_gene: TRBV3-1; CDR3aa: CASSHRSNWGPGETQYF; CDR3nt: TGTGCCAGCAGCCATAGAAGTAACTGGGGGCCGGGGGAGACCCAGTACTTC
d_gene: TRBD2; abundance: NA; j_gene: TRBJ2-7; v_gene: TRBV5-6; CDR3aa: CASSLKRGGPHEQYF; CDR3nt: TGTGCCAGCAGCTTGAAGCGGGGGGGCCCCCACGAGCAGTACTTC
d_gene: TRBD1; abundance: NA; j_gene: TRBJ1-1; v_gene: TRBV20-1; CDR3aa: CSASNRGGLNTEAFF; CDR3nt: TGCAGTGCTAGTAACAGGGGAGGTTTGAACACTGAAGCTTTCTTT
d_gene: NA; abundance: many; j_gene: TRBJ2-1; v_gene: TRBV5-5; CDR3aa: CASSSGTNEQFF; CDR3nt: TGTGCCAGCAGCTCAGGCACCAATGAGCAGTTCTTC
d_gene: NA; abundance: few; j_gene: TRBJ2-1; v_gene: TRBV4-3; CDR3aa: CASSQERDSNNEQFF; CDR3nt: TGCGCCAGCAGCCAAGAGCGGGACAGTAACAATGAGCAGTTCTTC
d_gene: TRBD2; abundance: NA; j_gene: TRBJ2-1; v_gene: TRBV7-6; CDR3aa: CASSLTLANSHNEQFF; CDR3nt: TGTGCCAGCAGCTTAACACTAGCGAATTCCCACAATGAGCAGTTCTTC
d_gene: NA; abundance: NA; j_gene: TRBJ2-7; v_gene: TRBV7-6; CDR3aa: CASTLQPQAGEQYF; CDR3nt: TGTGCCAGCACCCTACAGCCCCAGGCTGGGGAGCAGTACTTC
d_gene: NA; abundance: NA; j_gene: TRBJ2-3; v_gene: TRBV7-2; CDR3aa: CASSFTTRTDTQYF; CDR3nt: TGTGCCAGCAGCTTCACCACCCGCACAGATACGCAGTATTTT
d_gene: NA; abundance: NA; j_gene: TRBJ2-1; v_gene: TRBV20-1; CDR3aa: CSAKSYGEQFF; CDR3nt: TGCAGTGCTAAATCTTACGGGGAGCAGTTCTTC
d_gene: NA; abundance: few; j_gene: TRBJ2-1; v_gene: TRBV29-1; CDR3aa: CSGARGRGVSYNEQFF; CDR3nt: TGCAGCGGAGCAAGGGGGCGGGGGGTTTCCTACAATGAGCAGTTCTTC
d_gene: NA; abundance: NA; j_gene: TRBJ2-5; v_gene: TRBV7-7; CDR3aa: CASAESGPETQYF; CDR3nt: TGTGCTAGCGCTGAGTCCGGGCCAGAGACCCAGTACTTC